Shown below are 26 T cell receptor beta chains from a single sample sequenced in a study of T cells in Graves' hyperthyroidism and ophthalmopathy. RNA transcripts gave rise to amplified TCR beta CDR3 regions. First-round RT-PCR of the TCR CDR3 relied on the HTBI primer set. TCRdb re-called the multiplex PCR reads through MiXCR, storing one row per CDR3 protein. The sample carries over 400,000 distinct CDR3 sequences, about 20% recorded once. The sequenced sample consisted of blood. The receptors originated from a woman in her seventies with Graves' ophthalmopathy.

The gene calls are TRBV12-5 and TRBJ1-2; no clear D. V gave up 2 bases and J gave up 5 bases, with 21 bases separating them. The CDR3 totals 17 residues. Looked up from germline, CDR1 is LGHNT and CDR2 is FRNRAP. In DNA form, the CDR3 reads TGTGCTAGTGGTTTGTCACGGGCAAATCTCTACTTTTATGGCTACACCTTC. It yields the protein CASGLSRANLYFYGYTF.

In this sample, this clonotype turned up a few times. For the CDR3, the DNA is TGTGCCAGCAGTTACGGGGGGCAGGTCAATGAGCAGTTCTTC. Translated: CASSYGGQVNEQFF. This chain joins TRBV6-5 and TRBJ2-1; either TRBD1 or TRBD2 may supply D (6 bases each). Trimming took off 2 bases at V and 6 bases at J, with 11 bases between the two ends. The CDR3 runs to 14 residues. CDR1 and CDR2 from the germline V gene are MNHEY and SVGAGI.

The sample holds a few counts of this clonotype. The rearrangement links TRBV28 to TRBJ2-7; 7 bases map to TRBD2. J lost 2 bases, V lost 1 base, and 2 bases had no gene match. The CDR3 sequence is 14 residues long. From germline, CDR1 is MDHEN and CDR2 SYDVKM. The CDR3 loop reads CASSLFGGAYEQYF. The CDR3 DNA sequence: TGTGCCAGCAGTTTATTTGGGGGGGCCTACGAGCAGTACTTC.

The table lists this clonotype with a few counts. The chain carries TRBV7-9 and TRBJ2-3; D call uncertain. The length of the CDR3 is 15 residues. V lost 4 bases and J 6 bases, leaving 17 bases between the germline ends. CDR1 is SEHNR and CDR2 is FQNEAQ in the germline V gene (reference sequence). CDR3: CASSSTRKVLDTQYF. The DNA for the CDR3 is TGTGCCAGCAGCTCGACCCGCAAGGTTTTGGATACGCAGTATTTT.

The V gene is TRBV7-2, the J gene TRBJ1-6; D is ambiguous. The V end lost 3 bases, the J end lost 6 bases, and 9 bases lay between the germline ends. Germline CDR1 is SGHTA and CDR2 is FQGNSA. CDR3 length: 14 residues. CDR3 protein: CASSFLGGNSPLHF. CDR3 bases: TGTGCCAGCAGCTTTTTGGGCGGTAATTCACCCCTCCACTTT.

The chain combines TRBV5-4 with TRBJ2-1; D is perhaps TRBD1 (7 bases). Deletions cut 2 bases from V and 8 bases from J, with 14 bases between. The CDR3 runs to 14 residues. Looked up from germline, CDR1 is SGHNT and CDR2 is YYREEE (reference sequence). CDR3 protein: CASSFDLRGDEQFF. CDR3 nucleotide sequence: TGTGCCAGCAGCTTTGACCTCAGGGGGGATGAGCAGTTCTTC.

The CDR3: CASRIGGRRNEKLFF. CDR3 nucleotides: TGTGCCAGCAGGATAGGGGGCAGACGCAATGAAAAACTGTTTTTT. The chain combines TRBV28 with TRBJ1-4, with 7 bases matching TRBD1. J lost 5 bases, V lost 6 bases, and 9 bases had no gene match. This CDR3 has 15 residues. Germline loops: CDR1 MDHEN, CDR2 SYDVKM.

The chain has TRBV7-2 and TRBJ2-1; a weak D match, TRBD2 (5 bases). V shed 0 bases and J shed 9 bases, with 15 bases lying between them. From germline, CDR1 is SGHTA and CDR2 FQGNSA. The CDR3 runs to 15 residues. The CDR3 sequence: CASSLAPGLRGEQFF. The CDR3 DNA sequence: TGTGCCAGCAGCTTAGCCCCCGGACTCCGTGGTGAGCAGTTCTTC.

This clonotype occurred a few times. This chain uses TRBV6-1 with TRBJ1-4; possibly TRBD1 for D (5 bases). V lost 4 bases and J lost 0, with 9 bases in between. The CDR3 spans 15 residues. Per germline, CDR1 MNHNS and CDR2 SASEGT. CDR3: CASSVRQSTNEKLFF. CDR3 in DNA: TGTGCCAGCAGTGTTCGACAGTCAACTAATGAAAAACTGTTTTTT.

This chain connects TRBV7-2 to TRBJ1-3; D ambiguous. This CDR3 spans 14 amino acids. Trimming removed 4 bases from V and 0 bases from J, with 7 bases in between. Germline values: CDR1 SGHTA, CDR2 FQGNSA. The CDR3 DNA reads TGTGCCAGCAGCTCCGGGTACTCTGGAAACACCATATATTTT. It is translated as CASSSGYSGNTIYF.

In its sample, this clonotype was seen many times. The chain combines TRBV7-2 with TRBJ1-2; D possibly corresponds to TRBD1 (5 bases). Germline V CDR1 and CDR2: SGHTA, FQGNSA. Trimming took off 2 bases at V and 9 bases at J, with 13 bases between the two ends. The CDR3 length is 13 residues. As DNA, the CDR3 is TGTGCCAGCAGCTTACCCGGGACCATCCGCTACACCTTC. It codes for CASSLPGTIRYTF.

This chain links TRBV20-1 with TRBJ1-6; perhaps TRBD1 as D (6 bases). The CDR3 sequence is 15 residues long. CDR1 is DFQATT and CDR2 is SNEGSKA in the germline V gene (reference sequence). V was pared by 3 bases and J by 9 bases, with 18 bases between. The CDR3 reads CSARPFGQSISPLHF. DNA of the CDR3: TGCAGTGCTAGGCCTTTCGGACAGTCAATTTCACCCCTCCACTTT.

In this sample, this clonotype turned up once. This chain links TRBV3-1 with TRBJ1-1; 7 nucleotides agree with TRBD1. This CDR3 has 15 residues. Germline V lookup: CDR1 LGHDT, CDR2 YNNKEL (reference sequence). The V gene end was trimmed by 2 bases and the J gene end by 1 base; junction bases not matched to a gene: 4. The CDR3 region is CASSQWGQKNTEAFF. The CDR3 nucleotides read TGTGCCAGCAGCCAATGGGGACAGAAGAACACTGAAGCTTTCTTT. The whole variable domain, filled in from reference TRBV3-1 and TRBJ1-1, reads DTAVSQTPKYLVTQMGNDKSIKCEQNLGHDTMYWYKQDSKKFLKIMFSYNNKELIINETVPNRFSPKSPDKAHLNLHINSLELGDSAVYFCASSQWGQKNTEAFFGQGTRLTVV.

V usage is TRBV6-1 and J usage is TRBJ1-5; D might be TRBD1 (6 bases). The CDR3 loop spans 13 amino acids. Trimming removed 6 bases at V and 5 bases at J, with 11 bases between. The germline gives CDR1 MNHNS, CDR2 SASEGT. The CDR3 region has the DNA TGTGCCAGCAGGCTGTCAGGGGATCAGCCCCAGCATTTT. Protein: CASRLSGDQPQHF.

This clonotype was detected only a few times. The CDR3 protein is CASSTGGGGGIRELFF. CDR3 DNA: TGTGCCAGTAGTACTGGGGGGGGAGGGGGCATAAGGGAGCTGTTTTTT. The chain recombines TRBV19 with TRBJ2-2; D possibly matches TRBD1 or TRBD2 (7 bases each). This CDR3 has 16 amino acids. Between the trimmed V and J ends, which lost 4 bases and 9 bases, there was a span of 21 bases. The germline V gene has CDR1 LNHDA and CDR2 SQIVND (reference sequence).

The chain recombines TRBV5-1 with TRBJ2-3, with TRBD2 matching 13 bases. The germline CDR1 and CDR2 sequences are SGHRS and YFSETQ. Trimming at V came to 7 bases and at J to 4 bases, leaving 9 bases not matched to a gene. The CDR3 runs 16 residues. CDR3 nucleotides: TGCGCCAGCGGAAGACTAGCGGGAGGCCCCCCAGATACGCAGTATTTT. Protein sequence: CASGRLAGGPPDTQYF.

In its sample, this clonotype was seen a few times. V usage is TRBV6-2 or TRBV6-3 and J usage is TRBJ2-7; D is possibly TRBD2 (6 bases). The CDR3 spans 12 residues. The germline V gene encodes CDR1 MNHEY and CDR2 SVGEGT. The V end was cut by 4 bases, the J end by 5 bases, with 9 bases between. The CDR3 sequence is CASSWGVDEQYF. CDR3 nucleotides: TGTGCCAGCAGTTGGGGGGTGGACGAGCAGTACTTC.

The rearrangement uses TRBV3-1 and TRBJ1-4, with 9 nucleotides matching TRBD1. The CDR3 is made up of 16 amino acids. V lost 3 bases and J lost 5; bases outside the gene matches: 7. Germline V gene lookup returns CDR1 LGHDT and CDR2 YNNKEL (reference sequence). The CDR3 DNA sequence: TGTGCCAGCAGCCAGAAGGCGGGACAGGGAAATGAAAAACTGTTTTTT. The encoded protein is CASSQKAGQGNEKLFF.

V and J are TRBV7-3 and TRBJ2-2; no reliable D call. Germline CDR1 and CDR2: SGHTA and FQGTGA. Trimming left V 5 bases short and J 1 base short, with 8 bases between. The CDR3 totals 14 residues. The CDR3 DNA sequence: TGTGCCAGCAGCACAGACGGGAACACCGGGGAGCTGTTTTTT. It codes for CASSTDGNTGELFF.

This clonotype showed up just a few times. The J gene is TRBJ1-1, the V gene TRBV3-1; 7 bases are a match to TRBD1. J was trimmed by 0 bases and V by 6 bases; bases with no gene match: 7. Germline CDR1 reads LGHDT; CDR2 reads YNNKEL (reference sequence). The CDR3 length is 15 residues. CDR3: CASRETGQMNTEAFF. The CDR3 coding sequence is TGTGCCAGCAGAGAGACGGGACAGATGAACACTGAAGCTTTCTTT.

V gene TRBV10-3 combines with J gene TRBJ2-3; D is ambiguous. Trimming took 3 bases from V and 0 from J, leaving 10 bases between them. The CDR3 length is 15 residues. Per the germline V gene, CDR1 is ENHRY and CDR2 is SYGVKD. DNA for the CDR3: TGTGCCATCAGTGAACTGGATTTTAGCACAGATACGCAGTATTTT. Translating gives CAISELDFSTDTQYF.

This clonotype has a count of ten or more. The chain links TRBV2 to TRBJ1-1; D is unresolved. V lost 0 bases and J lost 0, with 8 bases in between. In germline, CDR1 is SNHLY, CDR2 FYNNEI. The CDR3 has 15 amino acids. CDR3 amino acids: CASSEALRLNTEAFF. DNA of the CDR3: TGTGCCAGCAGTGAAGCGCTTCGTCTGAACACTGAAGCTTTCTTT.

V is TRBV7-3 and J is TRBJ1-6, with TRBD1 matching over 9 bases. V gave up 5 bases and J gave up 6 bases; unmatched junction bases: 5. The CDR3 totals 15 residues. Per the germline V gene, CDR1 is SGHTA and CDR2 is FQGTGA. The DNA of the CDR3 is TGTGCCAGCAGCCCCGGGACAGGGCTTAATTCACCCCTCCACTTT. This sequence encodes CASSPGTGLNSPLHF.

The J gene is TRBJ2-2, the V gene TRBV28, with TRBD2 identical over 13 bases. Per the germline V gene, CDR1 is MDHEN and CDR2 is SYDVKM. The CDR3 runs 18 residues. V shed 5 bases, J shed 5 bases, and the junction held 11 bases outside the gene matches. The CDR3 spells CASSRQIGLAGVTGELFF. CDR3 nucleotides: TGTGCCAGCAGTCGACAGATCGGACTAGCGGGAGTGACCGGGGAGCTGTTTTTT.

The chain carries TRBV7-6 and TRBJ2-2; the match to TRBD2 covers 11 bases. V dropped 3 bases and J dropped 7; count of bases not matched to a gene: 7. The V gene's germline CDR1 is SGHVS and CDR2 FNYEAQ. CDR3 length: 16 residues. The CDR3 region is CASSLVTSGVGGELFF. CDR3 sequence (DNA): TGTGCCAGCAGCTTGGTGACTAGCGGGGTCGGCGGGGAGCTGTTTTTT.

This clonotype was counted a few times. This chain connects TRBV12-3 or TRBV12-4 to TRBJ1-2; D remains ambiguous. V was shortened by 3 bases and J by 6 bases, with 8 bases between the two germline ends. The CDR3 has 12 residues. As DNA, the CDR3 is TGTGCCAGCAGTTTGGACCCCAATGGCTACACCTTC. Translated: CASSLDPNGYTF.